This is a list of T cell receptor beta chains from one sample in a study of graft-versus-host responses after intestinal transplantation. Sequenced by immunoSEQ multiplex PCR; TCRdb stores in-frame clones only, minus some. This sample has 90,000 to 150,000 clones, with roughly 96% found just once. What these receptors recognize is not known. This specimen was unstimulated CD8+ T cells sorted from spleen or lymph node cells, taken before intestinal transplant. Receptors originate from a human donor who received an intestinal transplant. Each CDR3 is given with its conserved first and last residue.

v_call	j_call	cdr3_length	cdr3_aa
TRBV7-2	TRBJ2-2	18	CASSFRGAIPQFTGELFF
TRBV2	TRBJ1-5	13	CASRGQGDQPQHF
TRBV9	TRBJ2-3	14	CASSVRWTTDTQYF
TRBV9	TRBJ2-1	15	CASSGGTSGGNEQFF
TRBV11-2	TRBJ2-1	13	CASSLARYNEQFF
TRBV28	TRBJ2-1	16	CASTLRGREGYNEQFF
TRBV28	TRBJ2-7	17	CASSSGLAGWFLYEQYF
TRBV19	TRBJ2-7	14	CASSMLGFVYEQYF
TRBV4-3	TRBJ1-1	18	CASSQERTGGATNTEAFF
TRBV28	TRBJ1-1	16	CASSLYPQWENTEAFF
TRBV14	TRBJ1-5	13	CASSHSDSQPQHF
TRBV5-1	TRBJ2-1	14	CASSDVGSYNEQFF
TRBV28	TRBJ2-1	19	CASRPPGLAGLNPSNEQFF
TRBV19	TRBJ1-1	11	CASMVTGGAFF
TRBV9	TRBJ2-7	14	CASSPYQETYEQYF
TRBV19	TRBJ2-5	16	CASSTLAGGPQETQYF
TRBV4-1	TRBJ1-2	15	CASSRDRRSDYGYTF
TRBV27	TRBJ1-1	13	CASSFRGFTEAFF
TRBV9	TRBJ2-7	14	CASSGLAGGYEQYF
TRBV13	TRBJ2-7	14	CASSGGQGPYEQYF
TRBV28	TRBJ2-7	14	CASSLRGPSYEQYF
TRBV21-1	TRBJ2-2	15	CASSLHAGLTGELFF
TRBV2	TRBJ1-1	15	CASSIYDTVNTEAFF
TRBV4-1	TRBJ2-7	13	CASSQEDGYEQYF
TRBV7-9	TRBJ1-2	13	CASSWTGNYGYTF
TRBV7-6	TRBJ2-7	13	CASSLGDNYEQYF
TRBV28	TRBJ2-5	17	CASSSPRLAGEGETQYF
TRBV5-1	TRBJ1-1	13	CASSLSQGTEAFF
TRBV27	TRBJ2-1	16	CASSLLSGRAGDEQFF
TRBV27	TRBJ2-7	14	CASSWDQRGDEQYF
TRBV15	TRBJ2-7	16	CATSRLTGTISYEQYF
TRBV5-1	TRBJ2-7	15	CASSLESGVSYEQYF
TRBV6-5	TRBJ1-6	12	CASKRERSPLHF
TRBV2	TRBJ2-1	15	CASSEPVSSYNEQFF
TRBV11-2	TRBJ2-5	16	CASSYLIRGVTETQYF
TRBV28	TRBJ1-1	14	CASSFGPRNTEAFF
TRBV4-2	TRBJ2-7	17	CASSQDGAGAGSGEQYF
TRBV15	TRBJ2-7	16	CATSRDSGMTLYEQYF
TRBV28	TRBJ2-4	14	CASTTGGPKNIQYF
TRBV19	TRBJ2-2	13	CASSLVGTGELFF
TRBV30	TRBJ1-3	17	CACRQGTLNNSGNTIYF
TRBV4-1	TRBJ1-5	15	CASSLTVSSNQPQHF
TRBV29-1	TRBJ1-2	22	CSVVTGCPKMDRGLIPTYGYTF
TRBV6-1	TRBJ1-1	16	CASSEFSMGRMIEAFF
TRBV28	TRBJ2-4	16	CASNKGKELAKNIQYF
TRBV2	TRBJ2-7	12	CASYLLSYEQYF
TRBV6-4	TRBJ2-1	14	CASSDWAGGEEQFF